Given below is one TCR beta chain in context. This entry belongs to a study of blood T cell repertoires in COVID-19. Produced via immunoSEQ multiplex PCR; TCRdb's table is partial and in-frame only. The sample includes about 210,000 clones, 81% seen only once; the top ten take just under 9%. The germline V and J ends were trimmed by 2 bases and 0 bases, with 10 bases remaining between them. Germline V gene data show CDR1 as SGHTA and CDR2 as FQGNSA. There are 16 residues in the CDR3. Source material: PBMCs or T cells enriched from blood (not recorded which). The receptor was derived from a woman between 45 and 60 years old with acute COVID-19. The chain has TRBV7-2 and TRBJ2-2, with D hard to call. The CDR3 DNA sequence: TGTGCCAGCAGCTTATTCCAAGCGTCGAACACCGGGGAGCTGTTTTTT. This gives the protein CASSLFQASNTGELFF.